The source of this T cell receptor (beta chain) is a study of blood T cell repertoires in COVID-19. Data came from immunoSEQ multiplex PCR; TCRdb stores just in-frame clones and leaves some out. The table records roughly 60,000 clones, about nine tenths of them present only once. Germline V gene data show CDR1 as SQVTM and CDR2 as ANQGSEA. The CDR3 is made up of 13 amino acids. The V gene end was trimmed by 1 base and the J gene end by 4 bases; junction bases not matched to a gene: 0. The chain couples TRBV29-1 to TRBJ1-2; 10 bases line up with TRBD1. The source material was peripheral blood. The origin of this receptor is a human donor with acute or convalescent COVID-19. The donor label of this sample is uncertain. CDR3 DNA: TGCAGCGTTGAAGGGACAGGGGGCTATGGCTACACCTTC. Its protein is CSVEGTGGYGYTF. Complete variable domain (other parts from reference TRBV29-1 and TRBJ1-2): SAVISQKPSRDICQRGTSLTIQCQVDSQVTMMFWYRQQPGQSLTLIATANQGSEATYESGFVIDKFPISRPNLTFSTLTVSNMSPEDSSIYLCSVEGTGGYGYTFGSGTRLTVV.